One T cell receptor (beta chain) is described in this entry. The data derive from a study of T-cell reconstitution after alpha-beta-depleted transplantation in children. Trimming pared 4 bases from V and 7 bases from J, leaving 26 bases between. Germline values: CDR1 LNHNV, CDR2 YYDKDF (reference sequence). The CDR3 consists of 17 residues. Unique molecular identifiers were incorporated into the prepared TCRbeta library. TCRdb fed the PCR reads into MiXCR, producing one record per CDR3 protein. The sample has almost 500,000 distinct CDR3 sequences; roughly an eighth are singletons. This sequence originates from a human donor who donated a stem cell graft to a child with combined immunodeficiency. The sequences come from PBMCs from the stem cell graft donor, collected from the stem cell graft. The V gene is TRBV15, the J gene TRBJ2-7, with D perhaps matching TRBD1 (6 bases). CDR3 sequence reads: CATSNQTRDRSLLEQYF. The CDR3 DNA sequence: TGTGCCACCAGCAACCAAACCCGCGACAGGTCCCTCTTAGAGCAGTACTTC.